This paragraph covers one T cell receptor (beta chain) sequence. Its antigen is currently unknown. This sample was included in a study of beta chain features in type 1 diabetes. As for the study in general: Sorted cells from all samples, numbering about 98 million, were examined. Study observations and caveats: Amplification by PCR could prefer shorter templates, with the same effect in patients and controls. Naive, central memory and regulatory TCRB repertoires appeared more similar among patients than healthy donors. TCRB CDR3 length was moderately but significantly reduced in all four CD4+ subsets of Type 1 diabetes patients.

CDR1 SGHNT and CDR2 YYREEE come from the germline V gene (reference sequence). V lost 4 bases and J lost 0, with 6 bases in between. The CDR3 totals 13 residues. Expressed TCRB transcripts got sequenced, as all isolated RNA was reverse transcribed. Measured with immunoSEQ multiplex PCR; TCRdb has only the in-frame clones, and not every one. Of about 700,000 clones listed, roughly 12% are singletons. Each of the CD4+ naive, central memory, regulatory and stem cell-like memory populations was sorted via CD45RO/CCR7/CD25/CD127/CD95/CD27. Sample: naive CD4+ T cells from blood. The gene calls are TRBV5-4 and TRBJ2-3, with D possibly TRBD2 on 5 matching bases. This receptor was identified in a man aged 18 to 30 with type 1 diabetes. The DNA of the CDR3 is TGTGCCAGCAGCCGAGGGAGCACAGATACGCAGTATTTT. Its translation is CASSRGSTDTQYF.